This T cell receptor beta chain was captured by sequencing in a study of shared clonotypes between healthy human individuals. Looked up from germline, CDR1 is MGHRA and CDR2 is YSYEKL. Losses at the gene ends were 4 bases for V and 5 bases for J; bases not matched to a gene: 5. CDR3 size: 16 residues. Of note for this clone: The antigen remains undetermined.

The data were produced by immunoSEQ multiplex PCR, yet TCRdb's version contains in-frame clones alone and is incomplete. The sample has about 1,500,000 clones, around 95% seen once. Whole-study findings and limits: Clonotypes that were shared across a handful of donors made up roughly 5.2% of naive CD4 clonotypes. Generation of non-shared clonotypes was less probable than generation of clonotypes shared by all four donors. Sampling covered blood only; tissue repertoires likely differ.

Donors had no recently reported acute infections or vaccinations and were HIV-negative. This sequence originates from a young man in good health. The J gene is TRBJ2-5, the V gene TRBV4-1; 15 bases are shared with TRBD2. The sample comprised naive CD4+ T cells sorted from blood. Subset defined: CD45RA+ positively selected. The DNA for the CDR3 is TGCGCCAGCAGCCCGGGACTAGCGGGAGGTCGCGAGACCCAGTACTTC. It specifies CASSPGLAGGRETQYF.